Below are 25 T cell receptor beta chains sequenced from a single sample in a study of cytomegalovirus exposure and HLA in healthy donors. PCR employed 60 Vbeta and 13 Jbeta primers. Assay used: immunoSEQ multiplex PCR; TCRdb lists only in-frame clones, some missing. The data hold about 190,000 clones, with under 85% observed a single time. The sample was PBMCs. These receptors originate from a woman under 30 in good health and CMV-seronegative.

The chain's CDR3 is CASSVAGGNSGANVLTF. CDR3 in DNA: TGTGCCAGCAGCGTAGCGGGGGGGAATTCTGGGGCCAACGTCCTGACTTTC. The chain links TRBV9 to TRBJ2-6; 8 positions agree with TRBD2. V gave up 0 bases and J gave up 1 base; unmatched junction bases: 3. This CDR3 is 17 amino acids long. CDR1 is SGDLS, CDR2 YYNGEE, per germline.

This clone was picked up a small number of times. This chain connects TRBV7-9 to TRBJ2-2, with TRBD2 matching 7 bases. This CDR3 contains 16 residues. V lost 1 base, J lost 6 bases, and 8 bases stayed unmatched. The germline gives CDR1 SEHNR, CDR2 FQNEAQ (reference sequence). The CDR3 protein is CASSLEGGGVAGELFF. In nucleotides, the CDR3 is TGTGCCAGCAGCTTAGAAGGCGGGGGTGTCGCCGGGGAGCTGTTTTTT.

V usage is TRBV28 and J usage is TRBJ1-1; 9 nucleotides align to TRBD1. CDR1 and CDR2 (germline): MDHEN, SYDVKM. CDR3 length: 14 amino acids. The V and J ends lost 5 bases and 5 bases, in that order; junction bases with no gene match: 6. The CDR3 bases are TGTGCCAGCAGTACCTACAGGGGGCGGACTGAAGCTTTCTTT. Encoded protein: CASSTYRGRTEAFF.

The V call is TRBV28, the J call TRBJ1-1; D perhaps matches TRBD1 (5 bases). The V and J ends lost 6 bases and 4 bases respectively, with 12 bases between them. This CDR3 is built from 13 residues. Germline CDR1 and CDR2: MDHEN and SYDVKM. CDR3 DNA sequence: TGTGCCAGCAGCACCATCAGGGTCACTGAAGCTTTCTTT. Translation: CASSTIRVTEAFF.

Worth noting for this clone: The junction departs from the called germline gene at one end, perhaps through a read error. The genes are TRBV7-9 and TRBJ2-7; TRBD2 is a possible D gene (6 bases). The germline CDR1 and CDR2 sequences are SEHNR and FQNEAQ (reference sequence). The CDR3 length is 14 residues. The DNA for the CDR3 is TGTTCCAGCAGCTTATCCGGGACTGGTTACGAGCAGTACTTC. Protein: CSSSLSGTGYEQYF.

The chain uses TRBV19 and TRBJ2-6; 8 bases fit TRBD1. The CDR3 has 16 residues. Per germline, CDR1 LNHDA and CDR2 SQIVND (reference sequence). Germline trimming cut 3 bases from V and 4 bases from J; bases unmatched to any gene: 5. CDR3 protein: CASSMTGAAGANVLTF. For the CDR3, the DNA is TGTGCCAGTAGTATGACAGGGGCAGCCGGGGCCAACGTCCTGACTTTC. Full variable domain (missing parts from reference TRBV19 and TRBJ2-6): DGGITQSPKYLFRKEGQNVTLSCEQNLNHDAMYWYRQDPGQGLRLIYYSQIVNDFQKGDIAEGYSVSREKKESFPLTVTSAQKNPTAFYLCASSMTGAAGANVLTFGAGSRLTVL.

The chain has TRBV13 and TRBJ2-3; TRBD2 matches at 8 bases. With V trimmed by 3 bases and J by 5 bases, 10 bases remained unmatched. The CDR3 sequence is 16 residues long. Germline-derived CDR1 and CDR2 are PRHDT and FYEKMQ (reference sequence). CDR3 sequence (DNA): TGTGCCAGCAGCTTCACGGTCGGGGGGGCAGGAGATACGCAGTATTTT. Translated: CASSFTVGGAGDTQYF.

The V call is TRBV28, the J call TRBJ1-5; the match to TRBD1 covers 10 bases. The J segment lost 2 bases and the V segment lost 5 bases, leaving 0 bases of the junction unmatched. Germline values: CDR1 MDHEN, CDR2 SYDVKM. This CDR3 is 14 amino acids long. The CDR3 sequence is CASSGTGGNQPQHF. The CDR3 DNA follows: TGTGCCAGCAGTGGGACAGGGGGCAATCAGCCCCAGCATTTT.

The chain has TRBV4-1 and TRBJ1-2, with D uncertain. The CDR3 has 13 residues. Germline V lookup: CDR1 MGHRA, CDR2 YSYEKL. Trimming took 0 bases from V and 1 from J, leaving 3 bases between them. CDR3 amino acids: CASSQDLNYGYTF. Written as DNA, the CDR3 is TGCGCCAGCAGCCAAGATCTTAACTATGGCTACACCTTC.

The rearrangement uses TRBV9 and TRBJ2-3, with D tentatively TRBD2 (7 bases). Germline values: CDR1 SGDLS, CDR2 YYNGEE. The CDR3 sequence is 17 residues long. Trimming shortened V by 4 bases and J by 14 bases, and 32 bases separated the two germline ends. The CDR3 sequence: CASSPLGRRDGGPTVYF. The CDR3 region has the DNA TGTGCCAGCAGCCCCCTCGGTCGGAGAGACGGGGGGCCCACGGTGTATTTT.

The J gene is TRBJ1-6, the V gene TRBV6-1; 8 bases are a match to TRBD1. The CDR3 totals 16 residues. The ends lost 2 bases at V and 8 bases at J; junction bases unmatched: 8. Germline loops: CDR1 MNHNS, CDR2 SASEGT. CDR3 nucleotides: TGTGCCAGCAGTGAATACGGACAGGGTGTCCATTCACCCCTCCACTTT. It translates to CASSEYGQGVHSPLHF.

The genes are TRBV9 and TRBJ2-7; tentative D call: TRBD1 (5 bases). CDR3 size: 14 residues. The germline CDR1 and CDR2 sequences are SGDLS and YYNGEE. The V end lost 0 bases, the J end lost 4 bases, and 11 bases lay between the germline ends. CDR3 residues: CASSVGGEEYEQYF. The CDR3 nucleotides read TGTGCCAGCAGCGTAGGGGGCGAGGAGTACGAGCAGTACTTC. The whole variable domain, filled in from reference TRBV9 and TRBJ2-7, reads DSGVTQTPKHLITATGQRVTLRCSPRSGDLSVYWYQQSLDQGLQFLIQYYNGEERAKGNILERFSAQQFPDLHSELNLSSLELGDSALYFCASSVGGEEYEQYFGPGTRLTVT.

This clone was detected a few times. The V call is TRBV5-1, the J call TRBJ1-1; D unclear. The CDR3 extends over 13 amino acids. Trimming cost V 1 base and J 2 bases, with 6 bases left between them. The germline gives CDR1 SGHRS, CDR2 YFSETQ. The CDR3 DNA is TGCGCCAGCAGCTTGTCCAGAAACACTGAAGCTTTCTTT. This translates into CASSLSRNTEAFF.

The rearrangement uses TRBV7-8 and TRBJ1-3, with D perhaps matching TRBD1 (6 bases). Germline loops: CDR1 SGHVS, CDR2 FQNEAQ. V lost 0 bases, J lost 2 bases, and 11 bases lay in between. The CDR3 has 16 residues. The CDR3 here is CASSLAGRGAGNTIYF. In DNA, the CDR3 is TGTGCCAGCAGCTTAGCGGGCAGGGGAGCTGGAAACACCATATATTTT.

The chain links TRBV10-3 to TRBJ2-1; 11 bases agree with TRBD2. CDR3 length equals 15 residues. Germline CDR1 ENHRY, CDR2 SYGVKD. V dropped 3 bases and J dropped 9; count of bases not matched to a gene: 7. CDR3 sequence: CAISDGSGGAFEQFF. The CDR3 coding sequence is TGTGCCATCAGTGACGGTAGCGGGGGGGCCTTTGAGCAGTTCTTC.

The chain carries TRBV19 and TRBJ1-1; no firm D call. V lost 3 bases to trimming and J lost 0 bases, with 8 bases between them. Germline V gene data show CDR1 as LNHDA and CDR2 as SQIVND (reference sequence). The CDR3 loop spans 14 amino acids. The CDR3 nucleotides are TGTGCCAGTAGTATTTCAGGCATGAACACTGAAGCTTTCTTT. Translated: CASSISGMNTEAFF.

The CDR3 sequence is CASSKPPRLAGDDEQYF. The CDR3 nucleotides are TGTGCCAGCAGTAAACCTCCGCGACTAGCGGGAGACGACGAGCAGTACTTC. The rearrangement uses TRBV28 and TRBJ2-7, with 12 bases fitting TRBD2. Germline V gives CDR1 MDHEN, CDR2 SYDVKM. This CDR3 is built from 17 residues. V was clipped by 5 bases and J by 5 bases; unmatched bases: 13. Complete variable domain (other parts from reference TRBV28 and TRBJ2-7): DVKVTQSSRYLVKRTGEKVFLECVQDMDHENMFWYRQDPGLGLRLIYFSYDVKMKEKGDIPEGYSVSREKKERFSLILESASTNQTSMYLCASSKPPRLAGDDEQYFGPGTRLTVT.

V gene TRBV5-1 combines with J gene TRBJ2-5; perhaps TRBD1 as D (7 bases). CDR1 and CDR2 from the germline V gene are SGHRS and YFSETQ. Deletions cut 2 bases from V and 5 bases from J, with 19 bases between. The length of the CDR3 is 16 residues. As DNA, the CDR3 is TGCGCCAGCAGCTTACTTGCGCAGGGGGAGGTTGAGACCCAGTACTTC. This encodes CASSLLAQGEVETQYF. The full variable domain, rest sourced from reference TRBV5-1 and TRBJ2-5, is KAGVTQTPRYLIKTRGQQVTLSCSPISGHRSVSWYQQTPGQGLQFLFEYFSETQRNKGNFPGRFSGRQFSNSRSEMNVSTLELGDSALYLCASSLLAQGEVETQYFGPGTRLLVL.

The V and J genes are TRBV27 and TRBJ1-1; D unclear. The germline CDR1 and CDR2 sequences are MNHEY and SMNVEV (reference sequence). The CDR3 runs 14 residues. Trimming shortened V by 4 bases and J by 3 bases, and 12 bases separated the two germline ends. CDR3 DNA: TGTGCCAGCAGTTCGCCGGGGAGGGACACTGAAGCTTTCTTT. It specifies CASSSPGRDTEAFF.

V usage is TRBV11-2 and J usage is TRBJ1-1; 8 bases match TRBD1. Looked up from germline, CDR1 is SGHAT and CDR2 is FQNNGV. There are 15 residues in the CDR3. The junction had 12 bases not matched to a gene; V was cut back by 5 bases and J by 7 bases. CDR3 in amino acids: CASSPGTGPLGEAFF. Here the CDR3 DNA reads TGTGCCAGCAGCCCCGGGACAGGTCCTTTGGGTGAAGCTTTCTTT.

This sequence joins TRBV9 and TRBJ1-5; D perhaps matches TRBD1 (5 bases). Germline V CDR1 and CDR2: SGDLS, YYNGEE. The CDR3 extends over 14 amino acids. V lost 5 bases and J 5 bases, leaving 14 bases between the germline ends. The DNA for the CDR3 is TGTGCCAGCAGTTGGGGGAGGGATCATCAGCCCCAGCATTTT. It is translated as CASSWGRDHQPQHF.

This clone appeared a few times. In nucleotides, the CDR3 is TGTGCCAGCAGCCTCGGGACAGGATCTAACAACTATGGCTACACCTTC. Translating gives CASSLGTGSNNYGYTF. V gene TRBV5-6 combines with J gene TRBJ1-2; 8 bases fit TRBD1. Germline V gives CDR1 SGHDT, CDR2 YYEEEE. V was pared by 4 bases and J by 2 bases, with 10 bases of the junction left unmatched. The CDR3 spans 16 residues.

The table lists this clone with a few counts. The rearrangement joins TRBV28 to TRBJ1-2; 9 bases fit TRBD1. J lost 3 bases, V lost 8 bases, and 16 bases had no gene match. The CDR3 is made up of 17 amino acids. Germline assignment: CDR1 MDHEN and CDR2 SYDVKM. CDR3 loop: CASSLSFRDREDYGYTF. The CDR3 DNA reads TGTGCCAGCTCCCTTTCCTTTCGGGACAGGGAAGACTATGGCTACACCTTC.

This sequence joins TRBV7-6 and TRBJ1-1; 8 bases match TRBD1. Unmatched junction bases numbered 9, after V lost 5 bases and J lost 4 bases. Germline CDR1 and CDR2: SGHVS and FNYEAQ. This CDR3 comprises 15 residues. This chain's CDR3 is CASSQTGAFSTEAFF. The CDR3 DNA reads TGTGCCAGCAGCCAGACAGGGGCGTTTAGCACTGAAGCTTTCTTT.

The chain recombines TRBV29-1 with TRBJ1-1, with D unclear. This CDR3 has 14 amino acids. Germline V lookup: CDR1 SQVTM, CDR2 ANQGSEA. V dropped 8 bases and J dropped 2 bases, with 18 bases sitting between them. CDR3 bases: TGCAGCTCGTCGCGGGGTAGATCCAACACTGAAGCTTTCTTT. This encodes CSSSRGRSNTEAFF.